These T cell receptor beta chains were read from a single sample in a study of T cell changes during pregnancy in multiple sclerosis. Sequencing used immunoSEQ multiplex PCR; TCRdb keeps in-frame clones, though not all of them. The sample lists roughly 61,000 clones, under 95% occurring once. The source was peripheral blood, collected in the first trimester of pregnancy. The receptors originated from a female donor in good health, enrolled as a control in a pregnancy study. CDR3s include the opening cysteine and the closing phenylalanine or tryptophan. Fields, in order: clone size, D gene, J gene, V gene, CDR3 protein, CDR3 DNA. The D gene is left open where the match is weak. For some rows the clone size is stated as once, few or many, or as a class when expanded; others skip it.

clone size: few
D gene: .
J gene: TRBJ2-7
V gene: TRBV4-3
CDR3 protein: CASSQDLAGAYYEQYF
CDR3 DNA: TGCGCCAGCAGCCAAGATCTTGCGGGGGCTTACTACGAGCAGTACTTC

clone size: .
D gene: TRBD2
J gene: TRBJ2-1
V gene: TRBV4-3
CDR3 protein: CASSQEGYRTLAAYNEQFF
CDR3 DNA: TGCGCCAGCAGCCAAGAAGGATACAGGACACTAGCGGCCTACAATGAGCAGTTCTTC

clone size: .
D gene: .
J gene: TRBJ1-3
V gene: TRBV7-8
CDR3 protein: CASTLTGSRTGNTIYF
CDR3 DNA: TGTGCCAGCACCCTCACAGGGAGTCGCACTGGAAACACCATATATTTT

clone size: once
D gene: .
J gene: TRBJ2-2
V gene: TRBV11-3
CDR3 protein: CASSLGGVNTGELFF
CDR3 DNA: TGTGCCAGCAGCTTAGGAGGAGTCAACACCGGGGAGCTGTTTTTT

clone size: .
D gene: .
J gene: TRBJ2-5
V gene: TRBV7-9
CDR3 protein: CASSPQAETQYF
CDR3 DNA: TGTGCCAGCAGCCCACAGGCTGAGACCCAGTACTTC

clone size: .
D gene: .
J gene: TRBJ2-2
V gene: TRBV29-1
CDR3 protein: CSVDGRGTGELFF
CDR3 DNA: TGCAGCGTTGATGGCAGGGGCACCGGGGAGCTGTTTTTT

clone size: few
D gene: .
J gene: TRBJ1-1
V gene: TRBV6-1
CDR3 protein: CASRFKREAFF
CDR3 DNA: TGTGCCAGCAGATTTAAGCGAGAAGCTTTCTTT

clone size: .
D gene: TRBD2
J gene: TRBJ2-3
V gene: TRBV6-1
CDR3 protein: CASSERLAGSVDTQYF
CDR3 DNA: TGTGCCAGCAGTGAGAGACTAGCGGGGAGCGTAGATACGCAGTATTTT

clone size: .
D gene: .
J gene: TRBJ1-1
V gene: TRBV7-2
CDR3 protein: CASSLSDYPEAFF
CDR3 DNA: TGTGCCAGCAGCTTGAGTGACTACCCTGAAGCTTTCTTT

clone size: .
D gene: .
J gene: TRBJ2-3
V gene: TRBV7-9
CDR3 protein: CASSEEQGTDTQYF
CDR3 DNA: TGTGCCAGCAGCGAAGAGCAGGGGACAGATACGCAGTATTTT

clone size: .
D gene: .
J gene: TRBJ1-2
V gene: TRBV4-3
CDR3 protein: CASSSTRGYYGYTF
CDR3 DNA: TGCGCCAGCAGCTCTACACGGGGATACTATGGCTACACCTTC

clone size: .
D gene: .
J gene: TRBJ1-5
V gene: TRBV19
CDR3 protein: CASTSTGVQPQHF
CDR3 DNA: TGTGCCAGTACCTCGACAGGAGTTCAGCCCCAGCATTTT

clone size: .
D gene: .
J gene: TRBJ1-5
V gene: TRBV5-6
CDR3 protein: CASSFSLPGLGNQPQHF
CDR3 DNA: TGTGCCAGCAGCTTCTCCTTACCTGGACTGGGGAATCAGCCCCAGCATTTT

clone size: .
D gene: TRBD2
J gene: TRBJ2-1
V gene: TRBV7-2
CDR3 protein: CASSPRTSGDNEQFF
CDR3 DNA: TGTGCCAGCAGTCCAAGGACTAGCGGGGATAATGAGCAGTTCTTC

clone size: .
D gene: TRBD2
J gene: TRBJ2-1
V gene: TRBV7-9
CDR3 protein: CASSLRGLVSSYNEQFF
CDR3 DNA: TGTGCCAGCAGCTTACGAGGACTAGTCTCTAGCTACAATGAGCAGTTCTTC

clone size: .
D gene: .
J gene: TRBJ2-2
V gene: TRBV5-1
CDR3 protein: CASSAWTAMNTGELFF
CDR3 DNA: TGCGCCAGCAGCGCCTGGACAGCGATGAACACCGGGGAGCTGTTTTTT

clone size: .
D gene: TRBD2
J gene: TRBJ2-7
V gene: TRBV27
CDR3 protein: CASSSLLAGGFGEQYF
CDR3 DNA: TGTGCCAGCAGTTCACTCTTAGCGGGAGGGTTCGGCGAGCAGTACTTC

clone size: .
D gene: .
J gene: TRBJ2-1
V gene: TRBV15
CDR3 protein: CATSRAGVGQNEQFF
CDR3 DNA: TGTGCCACCAGCCGAGCGGGTGTCGGCCAGAATGAGCAGTTCTTC

clone size: .
D gene: .
J gene: TRBJ2-5
V gene: TRBV12-5
CDR3 protein: CASGLIWGGETQYF
CDR3 DNA: TGTGCTAGTGGTTTGATATGGGGAGGAGAGACCCAGTACTTC

clone size: .
D gene: TRBD1
J gene: TRBJ1-2
V gene: TRBV10-3
CDR3 protein: CAIRRDRTNYGYTF
CDR3 DNA: TGTGCCATCAGGCGGGACAGAACTAACTATGGCTACACCTTC

clone size: .
D gene: TRBD2
J gene: TRBJ2-1
V gene: TRBV6-1
CDR3 protein: CASSEQAGGGWNEQFF
CDR3 DNA: TGTGCCAGCAGTGAACAAGCGGGGGGAGGATGGAATGAGCAGTTCTTC

clone size: once
D gene: .
J gene: TRBJ2-3
V gene: TRBV11-3
CDR3 protein: CASSLVGGSDTQYF
CDR3 DNA: TGTGCCAGCAGCTTAGTTGGGGGGAGCGATACGCAGTATTTT

clone size: .
D gene: .
J gene: TRBJ1-3
V gene: TRBV2
CDR3 protein: CASSQGTSGNTIYF
CDR3 DNA: TGTGCCAGCAGTCAGGGGACCTCTGGAAACACCATATATTTT

clone size: .
D gene: TRBD1
J gene: TRBJ1-2
V gene: TRBV6-5
CDR3 protein: CASSGQGSGGYTF
CDR3 DNA: TGTGCCAGCAGCGGACAGGGAAGTGGAGGCTACACCTTC

clone size: .
D gene: TRBD1
J gene: TRBJ2-5
V gene: TRBV4-1
CDR3 protein: CASSQAGTGYQETQYF
CDR3 DNA: TGCGCCAGCAGCCAAGCCGGGACAGGGTACCAAGAGACCCAGTACTTC

clone size: .
D gene: TRBD1
J gene: TRBJ2-7
V gene: TRBV7-3
CDR3 protein: CARETPWDSSYEQYF
CDR3 DNA: TGTGCCAGGGAGACCCCTTGGGACAGTTCCTACGAGCAGTACTTC

clone size: .
D gene: TRBD1
J gene: TRBJ2-5
V gene: TRBV5-1
CDR3 protein: CASSFEDREPTQYF
CDR3 DNA: TGCGCCAGCAGCTTTGAGGACAGGGAGCCGACCCAGTACTTC

clone size: .
D gene: .
J gene: TRBJ2-3
V gene: TRBV7-9
CDR3 protein: CASSPWALDTQYF
CDR3 DNA: TGTGCCAGCAGCCCTTGGGCTTTAGATACGCAGTATTTT

clone size: .
D gene: TRBD1
J gene: TRBJ2-2
V gene: TRBV18
CDR3 protein: CASSNRGPGELFF
CDR3 DNA: TGTGCCAGCTCAAACAGGGGCCCCGGGGAGCTGTTTTTT

clone size: .
D gene: TRBD2
J gene: TRBJ2-1
V gene: TRBV2
CDR3 protein: CASQREGLGEQFF
CDR3 DNA: TGTGCCAGCCAGCGGGAGGGCCTTGGTGAGCAGTTCTTC

clone size: .
D gene: .
J gene: TRBJ1-3
V gene: TRBV21-1
CDR3 protein: CASGALWLASVGSGNTIYF
CDR3 DNA: .

clone size: .
D gene: .
J gene: TRBJ1-4
V gene: TRBV7-9
CDR3 protein: CASSPLYQGATNEKLFF
CDR3 DNA: TGTGCCAGCAGCCCCCTTTACCAGGGCGCAACTAATGAAAAACTGTTTTTT

clone size: once
D gene: TRBD1
J gene: TRBJ1-2
V gene: TRBV15
CDR3 protein: CATSPRRTGPNYGYTF
CDR3 DNA: TGTGCCACCAGCCCCCGGAGGACAGGACCAAACTATGGCTACACCTTC

clone size: .
D gene: .
J gene: TRBJ1-2
V gene: TRBV6-1
CDR3 protein: CASSMGGLNGYTF
CDR3 DNA: TGTGCCAGCAGCATGGGGGGGCTTAATGGCTACACCTTC

clone size: once
D gene: TRBD1
J gene: TRBJ1-2
V gene: TRBV11-2
CDR3 protein: CASSPHSGDSLYGYTF
CDR3 DNA: TGTGCCAGCAGCCCGCACTCCGGGGACAGCCTCTATGGCTACACCTTC

clone size: .
D gene: TRBD1
J gene: TRBJ2-5
V gene: TRBV5-4
CDR3 protein: CASRDRDRGHQETQYF
CDR3 DNA: TGTGCCAGCAGGGACCGGGACAGGGGGCACCAAGAGACCCAGTACTTC

clone size: .
D gene: .
J gene: TRBJ2-7
V gene: TRBV10-3
CDR3 protein: CAISGLGTYEQYF
CDR3 DNA: TGTGCCATCAGTGGACTTGGAACCTACGAGCAGTACTTC

clone size: .
D gene: .
J gene: TRBJ2-1
V gene: TRBV14
CDR3 protein: CASSQDWGKKGYNEQFF
CDR3 DNA: TGTGCCAGCAGCCAAGATTGGGGCAAGAAGGGCTACAATGAGCAGTTCTTC

clone size: .
D gene: TRBD2
J gene: TRBJ2-3
V gene: TRBV4-3
CDR3 protein: CASSPQRGGLTDTQYF
CDR3 DNA: TGCGCCAGCAGCCCCCAGCGGGGGGGACTCACAGATACGCAGTATTTT

clone size: .
D gene: .
J gene: TRBJ2-3
V gene: TRBV4-2
CDR3 protein: CASSQAGPNTQYF
CDR3 DNA: TGTGCCAGCAGCCAGGCGGGGCCGAATACGCAGTATTTT

clone size: .
D gene: .
J gene: TRBJ2-5
V gene: TRBV7-6
CDR3 protein: CASSSTRQETQYF
CDR3 DNA: TGTGCCAGCAGCTCCACTCGTCAAGAGACCCAGTACTTC

clone size: once
D gene: .
J gene: TRBJ1-5
V gene: TRBV9
CDR3 protein: CASSVGGGNQPQHF
CDR3 DNA: TGTGCCAGCAGCGTAGGCGGAGGCAATCAGCCCCAGCATTTT

clone size: .
D gene: .
J gene: TRBJ1-3
V gene: TRBV6-5
CDR3 protein: CASSFRGQTGNTIYF
CDR3 DNA: TGTGCCAGCAGTTTCCGAGGGCAGACTGGAAACACCATATATTTT

clone size: .
D gene: TRBD1
J gene: TRBJ2-7
V gene: TRBV9
CDR3 protein: CASSVATGTGQSGEQYF
CDR3 DNA: TGTGCCAGCAGCGTAGCTACAGGGACAGGGCAATCGGGAGAGCAGTACTTC

clone size: .
D gene: .
J gene: TRBJ2-7
V gene: TRBV19
CDR3 protein: CASSTTGNEVYEQYF
CDR3 DNA: TGTGCCAGTAGTACCACAGGGAACGAGGTATACGAGCAGTACTTC

clone size: .
D gene: .
J gene: TRBJ2-5
V gene: TRBV19
CDR3 protein: CASSEGGIGETQYF
CDR3 DNA: TGTGCCAGTAGTGAGGGCGGGATAGGAGAGACCCAGTACTTC

clone size: .
D gene: TRBD1
J gene: TRBJ1-2
V gene: TRBV5-1
CDR3 protein: CASSMFQGADYGYTF
CDR3 DNA: TGCGCCAGCAGCATGTTTCAGGGGGCTGACTATGGCTACACCTTC

clone size: .
D gene: TRBD2
J gene: TRBJ2-2
V gene: TRBV2
CDR3 protein: CASSEARGLAGLGTGELFF
CDR3 DNA: TGTGCCAGCAGTGAAGCGCGGGGACTAGCGGGATTGGGGACCGGGGAGCTGTTTTTT

clone size: .
D gene: TRBD1
J gene: TRBJ1-5
V gene: TRBV6-4
CDR3 protein: CAIGDRGNSNQPQHF
CDR3 DNA: TGTGCCATCGGGGACAGGGGGAATAGCAATCAGCCCCAGCATTTT